This T cell receptor (beta chain) came from a study of Tregs in tolerant kidney transplant recipients. General study points: In tolerant patients, donor-specific Tregs outgrew total Tregs, suggesting antigen-driven expansion. Tregs expanded with activated donor B cells seemed most donor-specific.

Of note for this clone: Its target is not known.

Sequencing used immunoSEQ multiplex PCR; TCRdb keeps in-frame clones, though not all of them. The sample yields about 94,000 clones, roughly 93% seen once. The sequence was collected from a human donor who received a combined kidney and bone marrow transplant. The sequencing here drew on CD4+ T cells from blood, taken before the transplant.

Written as DNA, the CDR3 is TGTGCCAGCCGGGCCGTGAATGTGACGGGAGTCCCCCAAGAGACCCAGTACTTC. This encodes CASRAVNVTGVPQETQYF. V gene TRBV6-7 combines with J gene TRBJ2-5; possibly TRBD2 for D (6 bases). TRBV6-7 is recorded as an ORF, its role being uncertain. The CDR3 extends over 18 amino acids. Trimming cost V 8 bases and J 1 base, with 26 bases left between them.